The clone carrying this T cell receptor (beta chain) was picked up a small number of times. The sample comes from a study of blood T cell repertoires in COVID-19. Across the whole study: Samples taken during acute and convalescent COVID-19 were collected in the United States, Italy and Spain. In each case, the material was cDNA or gDNA derived from T cells, B-cell-depleted T cells, or PBMCs.

This CDR3 has 18 residues. V dropped 0 bases and J dropped 1; count of bases not matched to a gene: 6. Per the germline V gene, CDR1 is LGHDT and CDR2 is YNNKEL (reference sequence). In the authors' workflow: Amplification of reference gene primers was used by the study to estimate nucleated cell counts. Only in-frame clones appear in the TCRdb table, and some are missing; sequencing was by immunoSEQ multiplex PCR. That table is the source of V, J and clone size, and D and trimming were worked out from the DNA. The profile shows 90,000 or so clones, around three quarters of them singletons. The specimen was peripheral blood. The TCR sequence derives from a woman in her sixties in a cohort sampled during active or convalescent COVID-19. The rearrangement joins TRBV3-1 (or the pseudogene TRBV3-2) to TRBJ2-3; 11 bases are shared with TRBD2. The CDR3 sequence is CASSQEASGGTRTDTQYF. The CDR3, as DNA: TGTGCCAGCAGCCAAGAGGCTAGCGGGGGGACCCGCACAGATACGCAGTATTTT.